These 15 T cell receptor beta chains were sequenced from one sample in a study of identical twins. MiXCR was run by TCRdb on the 5' RACE reads, yielding one entry per CDR3 protein. The sample shows roughly 540,000 distinct CDR3 sequences, about 20% of them seen only once. In addition, the sample was reused for a study of T cells expressing NK-cell markers.

Sample: CD4+ T cells sorted from blood. These receptors were taken from a woman between 18 and 30 years old in good health.

This clonotype was observed once. V gene TRBV12-3 or TRBV12-4 combines with J gene TRBJ1-1, with TRBD1 as a possible D gene (6 bases). The ends were cut back, 7 bases at V and 10 bases at J, with 19 bases in the middle. The CDR3 is 13 residues long. The CDR3 here is CASIDPYRAGAFF. CDR3 DNA sequence: TGTGCCAGCATCGATCCATACAGGGCGGGAGCTTTCTTT.

Many counts were recorded for this clonotype. The chain has TRBV21-1 and TRBJ1-4; the DNA was not used to check the table's D call, TRBD1. TRBV21-1 is annotated as a pseudogene. There are 15 residues in the CDR3. The CDR3 is CASASDRATNEKLFF. CDR3 nucleotide sequence: TGTGCCAGCGCATCCGACAGGGCAACTAATGAAAAACTGTTTTTT.

This clonotype showed up just a few times. The CDR3 DNA reads as TGTGCCAGCAGTGACGCCGTTGGAGGGAGCTCCTATAATTCACCCCTCCACTTT. It yields the protein CASSDAVGGSSYNSPLHF. The chain employs TRBV6-1 and TRBJ1-6, with D unresolved. The germline V gene encodes CDR1 MNHNS and CDR2 SASEGT. CDR3 length equals 18 residues. Trimming removed 3 bases at V and 0 bases at J, with 15 bases between.

V gene TRBV6-1 combines with J gene TRBJ2-2; 9 bases map to TRBD2. The trim removed 5 bases at V and 5 bases at J, leaving 3 bases unmatched. This CDR3 contains 14 residues. Germline values: CDR1 MNHNS, CDR2 SASEGT. The chain's CDR3 is CASSPLAGTGELFF. CDR3 sequence (DNA): TGTGCCAGCAGTCCTCTAGCGGGGACCGGGGAGCTGTTTTTT.

This clonotype was detected only a few times. The rearrangement uses TRBV12-3 or TRBV12-4 and TRBJ2-5, with 12 bases lining up with TRBD2. The CDR3 spans 16 residues. V shed 6 bases, J shed 0 bases, and the junction held 5 bases outside the gene matches. CDR3: CASSPLAGGNQETQYF. The CDR3 DNA reads as TGTGCCAGCAGCCCACTAGCGGGAGGAAACCAAGAGACCCAGTACTTC.

This rearrangement joins TRBV7-6 to TRBJ1-2; 10 nucleotides match TRBD1. Germline CDR1 reads SGHVS; CDR2 reads FNYEAQ. V dropped 1 base and J dropped 8; count of bases not matched to a gene: 7. The CDR3 totals 15 residues. This CDR3 reads CASSLGQTGGAGYTF. The CDR3 coding sequence is TGTGCCAGCAGCTTAGGTCAGACAGGGGGCGCGGGCTACACCTTC.

The chain recombines TRBV10-3 with TRBJ2-5; possibly TRBD2 for D (5 bases). CDR1 is ENHRY and CDR2 is SYGVKD in the germline V gene. The CDR3 runs 15 residues. Trimming stripped 0 bases from V and 4 bases from J, with 12 bases between. CDR3 in DNA: TGTGCCATCAGTGAGTCTTCGCCAGGAGGAGAGACCCAGTACTTC. Its translation: CAISESSPGGETQYF.

The V and J genes are TRBV5-1 and TRBJ2-1; TRBD1 agrees at 7 bases. After removal of 4 bases from V and 6 bases from J, the junction contained 4 bases not matched to a gene. CDR3 length: 13 amino acids. Looked up from germline, CDR1 is SGHRS and CDR2 is YFSETQ. The DNA for the CDR3 is TGCGCCAGCAGCAAGACAGGGTTCAATGAGCAGTTCTTC. It translates to CASSKTGFNEQFF.

This clonotype has only a few counts. V and J are TRBV6-5 and TRBJ2-5, with 7 bases that match TRBD1. Germline V gives CDR1 MNHEY, CDR2 SVGAGI. J lost 8 bases, V lost 2 bases, and 5 bases had no gene match. CDR3 size: 13 residues. CDR3 residues: CASSYADRDTQYF. The CDR3 DNA is TGTGCCAGCAGTTACGCCGACAGGGATACCCAGTACTTC.

The gene calls are TRBV20-1 and TRBJ2-3; D is possibly TRBD1 (6 bases). CDR1 is DFQATT, CDR2 SNEGSKA, per germline (reference sequence). With 3 bases removed from V and 2 bases from J, the gap between germline ends came to 12 bases. CDR3 length: 14 residues. Written as DNA, the CDR3 is TGCAGTGCTAGGAGGCAGGGGTTCACAGATACGCAGTATTTT. Translating gives CSARRQGFTDTQYF.

This chain joins TRBV12-3 or TRBV12-4 and TRBJ2-4; D possibly corresponds to TRBD1 (5 bases). The CDR3 contains 16 residues. With 2 bases removed from V and 0 bases from J, the gap between germline ends came to 11 bases. CDR3 residues: CASSLQGLVAKNIQYF. The DNA for the CDR3 is TGTGCCAGCAGTTTACAGGGCCTCGTAGCCAAAAACATTCAGTACTTC.

This clonotype was recorded a few times. The chain links TRBV9 to TRBJ2-3; no clear D gene. Germline V gives CDR1 SGDLS, CDR2 YYNGEE. The germline V and J ends were trimmed by 3 bases and 0 bases, with 11 bases remaining between them. The CDR3 spans 15 residues. The CDR3 sequence is CASSARYGSTDTQYF. The CDR3 DNA is TGTGCCAGCAGCGCGAGGTACGGGAGCACAGATACGCAGTATTTT.

The rearrangement links TRBV20-1 to TRBJ2-2, with D unresolved. Trimming took 1 base from V and 5 from J, leaving 8 bases between them. This CDR3 has 13 residues. CDR1 DFQATT and CDR2 SNEGSKA come from the germline V gene (reference sequence). The CDR3 here is CSARGGWTGELFF. For the CDR3, the DNA is TGCAGTGCTAGAGGGGGATGGACCGGGGAGCTGTTTTTT.

This clonotype was detected ten times or more. This chain connects TRBV7-9 to TRBJ1-4; weak D call: TRBD1 (5 bases). Per the germline V gene, CDR1 is SEHNR and CDR2 is FQNEAQ (reference sequence). CDR3 size: 15 residues. Trimming shortened V by 1 base and J by 8 bases, and 14 bases separated the two germline ends. The CDR3 nucleotides are TGTGCCAGCAGCTTAGTCCCGGGGGGACGGGAAAAACTGTTTTTT. Its translation: CASSLVPGGREKLFF.

This clonotype came up many times. The CDR3 nucleotides are TGTGCCAGCAGTCTCGGGGAGCGATATGGCTACACCTTC. It encodes CASSLGERYGYTF. V usage is TRBV25-1 and J usage is TRBJ1-2, with D unclear. Trimming pared 5 bases from V and 5 bases from J, leaving 12 bases between. From germline, CDR1 is MGHDK and CDR2 SYGVNS. The CDR3 has 13 amino acids.